The 8 T cell receptor beta chains below were found in one sample sequenced in a study of cytomegalovirus exposure and HLA in healthy donors. Researchers ran the PCR with 60 Vbeta and 13 Jbeta primers. Assay: immunoSEQ multiplex PCR; the TCRdb copy retains only in-frame clones and omits some. The table lists some 120,000 clones, roughly 80% of them singletons, with roughly 2.4% in the top ten. Source material: PBMCs. The receptors derive from a man younger than 45 in good health and CMV-seronegative.

The gene calls are TRBV19 and TRBJ1-5, with a tentative D call TRBD1 (5 bases). Germline values: CDR1 LNHDA, CDR2 SQIVND (reference sequence). V lost 3 bases to trimming and J lost 0 bases, with 15 bases between them. The length of the CDR3 is 17 residues. In nucleotides, the CDR3 is TGTGCCAGTAGTATTATCGGGGGAGCCAATAGCAATCAGCCCCAGCATTTT. Translated: CASSIIGGANSNQPQHF.

For this clone: Its ends do not fully match the called genes, so a read error is possible. The V and J genes are TRBV7-7 and TRBJ2-7, with no clear D. There are 14 residues in the CDR3. Germline V gene lookup returns CDR1 SSHAT and CDR2 FNYEAQ (reference sequence). The CDR3 sequence: CASSLSLRGYGQYF. Here the CDR3 DNA reads TGTGCTAGCAGCTTATCGTTAAGAGGTTACGGGCAGTACTTC.

The rearrangement links TRBV6-4 to TRBJ2-1, with D possibly TRBD2 on 6 matching bases. Germline values: CDR1 MRHNA, CDR2 SNTAGT. CDR3 length: 16 amino acids. Trimming cost V 5 bases and J 1 base, with 15 bases left between them. This CDR3 is CASSKITGTSYNEQFF. CDR3 coding DNA: TGTGCCAGCAGTAAAATCACGGGGACTTCCTACAATGAGCAGTTCTTC.

V and J are TRBV30 and TRBJ2-7; D unresolved. CDR3 length: 10 residues. CDR1 and CDR2 from the germline V gene are GTSNPN and SVGIG (reference sequence). The V gene lost 1 base and the J gene lost 5 bases, with 3 bases spanning the gap. The CDR3 bases are TGTGCCTGGAGTGGTAACGAGCAGTACTTC. It is translated as CAWSGNEQYF.

The rearrangement links TRBV5-1 to TRBJ2-2, with a tentative D call TRBD1 (5 bases). The CDR3 has 16 residues. The germline V gene encodes CDR1 SGHRS and CDR2 YFSETQ. Trimming removed 3 bases from V and 0 bases from J, with 12 bases in between. The CDR3: CASSSFDSANTGELFF. The CDR3 DNA reads as TGCGCCAGCAGCTCCTTCGACAGCGCGAACACCGGGGAGCTGTTTTTT.

The chain carries TRBV18 and TRBJ2-5; the match to TRBD2 covers 14 bases. V dropped 3 bases and J dropped 6; count of bases not matched to a gene: 6. The CDR3 is 16 residues long. Germline CDR1 reads KGHSH; CDR2 reads LQKENI. The CDR3 DNA is TGTGCCAGCTCACCTGGGACTAGCGGGAGCAGGAAGACCCAGTACTTC. This codes for CASSPGTSGSRKTQYF.

CDR3 sequence reads: CASRPTRLSTDTQYF. Here the CDR3 DNA reads TGTGCCAGCAGGCCCACCCGACTAAGCACAGATACGCAGTATTTT. This chain connects TRBV5-4 to TRBJ2-3, with TRBD2 as a possible D gene (5 bases). Germline CDR1 SGHNT, CDR2 YYREEE (reference sequence). The length of the CDR3 is 15 residues. The V and J ends lost 5 bases and 0 bases respectively, with 13 bases between them.

The chain joins TRBV7-8 to TRBJ2-7; tentatively, D is TRBD2 (6 bases). The CDR3 is made up of 14 amino acids. V was shortened by 5 bases and J by 3 bases, with 14 bases between the two germline ends. CDR1 is SGHVS, CDR2 FQNEAQ, per germline. The CDR3 region is CASSDAGSGYEQYF. As DNA, the CDR3 is TGTGCCAGCAGCGATGCGGGGTCGGGCTACGAGCAGTACTTC. The complete variable domain, with remaining parts taken from reference TRBV7-8 and TRBJ2-7, reads GAGVSQSPRYKVAKRGQDVALRCDPISGHVSLFWYQQALGQGPEFLTYFQNEAQLDKSGLPSDRFFAERPEGSVSTLKIQRTQQEDSAVYLCASSDAGSGYEQYFGPGTRLTVT.